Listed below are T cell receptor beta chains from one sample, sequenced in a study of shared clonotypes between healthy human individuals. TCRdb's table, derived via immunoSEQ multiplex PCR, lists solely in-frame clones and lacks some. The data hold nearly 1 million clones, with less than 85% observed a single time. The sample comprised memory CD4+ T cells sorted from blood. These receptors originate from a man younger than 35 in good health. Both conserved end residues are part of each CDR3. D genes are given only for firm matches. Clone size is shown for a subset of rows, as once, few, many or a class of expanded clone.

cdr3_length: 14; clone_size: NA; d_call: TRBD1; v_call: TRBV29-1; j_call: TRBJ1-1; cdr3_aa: CSVAAGGSNTEAFF
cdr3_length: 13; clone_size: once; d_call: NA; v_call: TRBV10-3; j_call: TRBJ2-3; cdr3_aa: CAISNGVPDTQYF
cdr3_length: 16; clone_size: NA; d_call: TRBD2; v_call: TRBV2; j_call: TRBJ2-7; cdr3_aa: CASRPSGRGNTYEQYF
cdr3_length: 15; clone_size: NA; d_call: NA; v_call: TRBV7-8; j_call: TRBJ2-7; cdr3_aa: CASSRGSVGNYEQYF
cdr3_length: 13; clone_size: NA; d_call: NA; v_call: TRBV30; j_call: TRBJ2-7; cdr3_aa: CAWSLRPLSEQYF
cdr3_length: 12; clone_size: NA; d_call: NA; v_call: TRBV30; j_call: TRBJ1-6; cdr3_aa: CAWRRTNSPLHF
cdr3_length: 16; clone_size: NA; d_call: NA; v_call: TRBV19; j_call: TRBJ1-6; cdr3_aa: CASSETGTPSNSPLHF
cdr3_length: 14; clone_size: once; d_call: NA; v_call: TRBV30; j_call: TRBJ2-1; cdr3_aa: CAWSVSAGNNEQFF
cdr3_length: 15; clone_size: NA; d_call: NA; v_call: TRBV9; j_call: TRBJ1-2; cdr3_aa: CASSVAELTNYGYTF
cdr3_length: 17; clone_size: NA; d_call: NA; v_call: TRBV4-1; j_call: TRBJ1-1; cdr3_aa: CASSQDEAGSHNTEAFF
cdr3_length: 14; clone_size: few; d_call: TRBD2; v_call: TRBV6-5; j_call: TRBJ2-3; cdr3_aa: CASARGGAEDTQYF
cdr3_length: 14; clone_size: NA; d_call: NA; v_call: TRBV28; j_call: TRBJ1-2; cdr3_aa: CASTRAGGGFGYTF
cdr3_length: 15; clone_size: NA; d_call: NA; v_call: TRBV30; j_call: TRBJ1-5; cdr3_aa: CAWSQGRQGNQPQHF
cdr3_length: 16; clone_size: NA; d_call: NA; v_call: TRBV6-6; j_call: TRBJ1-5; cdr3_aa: CASSYVGGASNQPQHF
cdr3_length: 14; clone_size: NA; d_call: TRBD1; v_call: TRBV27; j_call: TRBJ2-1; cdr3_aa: CASSLLTGHNEQFF
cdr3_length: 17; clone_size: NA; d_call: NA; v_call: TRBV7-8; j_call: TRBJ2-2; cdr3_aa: CASSFPRGPTNTGELFF
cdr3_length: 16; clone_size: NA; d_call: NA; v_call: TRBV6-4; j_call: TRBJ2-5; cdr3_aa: CATAVGLHPRGETQYF
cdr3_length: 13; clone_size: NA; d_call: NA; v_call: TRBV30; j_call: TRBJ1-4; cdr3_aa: CAWSAALGEKLFF
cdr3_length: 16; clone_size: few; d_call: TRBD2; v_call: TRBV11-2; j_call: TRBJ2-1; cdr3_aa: CASSPGLAGGNNEQFF
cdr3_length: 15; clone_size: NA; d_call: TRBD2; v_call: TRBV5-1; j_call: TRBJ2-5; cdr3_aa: CASSSSGGPKETQYF
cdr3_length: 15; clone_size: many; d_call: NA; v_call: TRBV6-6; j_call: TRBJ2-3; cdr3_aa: CASSYSRGSTDTQYF
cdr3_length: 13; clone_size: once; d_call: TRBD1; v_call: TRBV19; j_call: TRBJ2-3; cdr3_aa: CASQGTGTDTQYF
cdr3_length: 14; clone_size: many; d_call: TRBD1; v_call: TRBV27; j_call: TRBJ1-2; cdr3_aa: CASSRDSFNYGYTF
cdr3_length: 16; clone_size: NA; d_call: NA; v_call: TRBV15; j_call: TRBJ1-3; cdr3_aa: CATSRGDSYSGNTIYF
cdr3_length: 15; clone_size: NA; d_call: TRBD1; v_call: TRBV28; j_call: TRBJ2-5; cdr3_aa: CASSGIGRGQETQYF
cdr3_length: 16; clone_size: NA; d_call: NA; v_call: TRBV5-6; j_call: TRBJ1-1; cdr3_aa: CASSPRGGNMNTEAFF
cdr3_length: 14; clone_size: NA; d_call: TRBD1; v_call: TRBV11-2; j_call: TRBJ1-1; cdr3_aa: CASSYDRGGTEAFF
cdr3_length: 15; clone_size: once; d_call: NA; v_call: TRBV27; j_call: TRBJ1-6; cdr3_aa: CASSLSPGNGSPLHF
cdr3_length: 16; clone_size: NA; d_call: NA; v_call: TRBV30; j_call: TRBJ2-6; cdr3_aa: CAWGVYKSSGANVLTF
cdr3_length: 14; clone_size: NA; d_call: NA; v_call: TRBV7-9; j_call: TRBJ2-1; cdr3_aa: CASSSRAGGDEQFF
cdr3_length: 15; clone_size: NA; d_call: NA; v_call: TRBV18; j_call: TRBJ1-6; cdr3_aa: CASSGGGSSNSPLHF
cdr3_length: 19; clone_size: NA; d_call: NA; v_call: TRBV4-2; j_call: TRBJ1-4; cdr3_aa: CASSQDSTSGREANEKLFF
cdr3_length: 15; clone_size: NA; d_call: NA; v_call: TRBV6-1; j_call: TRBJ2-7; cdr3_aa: CASSEAPDTSYEQYF
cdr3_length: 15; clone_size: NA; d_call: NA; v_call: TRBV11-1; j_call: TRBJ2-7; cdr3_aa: CASSLGWESHYEQYF
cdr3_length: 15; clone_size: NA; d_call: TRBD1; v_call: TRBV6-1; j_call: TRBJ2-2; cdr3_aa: CASSEGQGANGELFF
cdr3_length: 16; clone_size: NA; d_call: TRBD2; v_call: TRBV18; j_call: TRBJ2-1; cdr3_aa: CASSPSSGGRYNEQFF
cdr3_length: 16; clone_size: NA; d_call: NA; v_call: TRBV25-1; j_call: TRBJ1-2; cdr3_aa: CASSEVWSSLTSGYTF
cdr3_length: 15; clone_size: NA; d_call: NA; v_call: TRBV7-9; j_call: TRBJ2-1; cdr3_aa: CASSGWGAPVGEQFF
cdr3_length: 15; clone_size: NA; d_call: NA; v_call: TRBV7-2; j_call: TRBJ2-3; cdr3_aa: CASSIRSSHTDTQYF
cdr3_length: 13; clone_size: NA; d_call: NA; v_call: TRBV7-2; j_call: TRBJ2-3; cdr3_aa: CASSRGSIDTQYF
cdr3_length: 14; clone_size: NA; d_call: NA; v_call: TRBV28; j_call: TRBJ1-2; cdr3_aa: CASSLGGQNYGYTF
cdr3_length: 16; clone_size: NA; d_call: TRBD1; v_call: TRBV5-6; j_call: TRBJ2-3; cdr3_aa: CASRWDRGPLTDTQYF
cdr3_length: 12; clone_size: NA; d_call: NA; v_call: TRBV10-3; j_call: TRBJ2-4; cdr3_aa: CARGTLEAIQYF
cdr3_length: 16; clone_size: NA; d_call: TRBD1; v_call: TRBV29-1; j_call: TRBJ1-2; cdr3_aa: CSVGSWGTELNYGYTF
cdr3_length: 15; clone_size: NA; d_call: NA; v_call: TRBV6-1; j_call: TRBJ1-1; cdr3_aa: CASSPKVFMNTEAFF
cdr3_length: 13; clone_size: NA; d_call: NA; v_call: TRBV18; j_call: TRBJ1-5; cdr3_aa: CASSPTGNQPQHF
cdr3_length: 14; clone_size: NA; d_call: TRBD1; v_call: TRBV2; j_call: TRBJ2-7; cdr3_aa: CASSRQGISYEQYF
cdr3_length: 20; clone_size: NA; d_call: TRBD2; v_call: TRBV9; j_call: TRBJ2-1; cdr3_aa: CASSARDTGLAGVNPNEQFF
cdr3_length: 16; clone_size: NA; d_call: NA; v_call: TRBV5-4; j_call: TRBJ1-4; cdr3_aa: CASSLGTAATNEKLFF
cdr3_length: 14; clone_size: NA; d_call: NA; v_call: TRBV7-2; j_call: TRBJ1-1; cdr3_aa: CASSPTGVRAEAFF
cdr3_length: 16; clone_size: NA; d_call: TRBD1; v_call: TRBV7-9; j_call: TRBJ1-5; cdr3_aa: CASSLVKGGGNQPQHF
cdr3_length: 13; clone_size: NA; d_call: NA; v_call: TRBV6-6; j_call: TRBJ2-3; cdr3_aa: CAIEQGSGDTQYF
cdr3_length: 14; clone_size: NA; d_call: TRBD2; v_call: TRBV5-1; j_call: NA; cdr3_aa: CASSSSGGSYEQYF
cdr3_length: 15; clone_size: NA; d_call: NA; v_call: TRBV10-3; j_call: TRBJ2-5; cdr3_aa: CAIGEAGGNQETQYF
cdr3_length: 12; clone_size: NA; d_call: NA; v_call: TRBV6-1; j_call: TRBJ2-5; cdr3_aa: CASSAQGETQYF
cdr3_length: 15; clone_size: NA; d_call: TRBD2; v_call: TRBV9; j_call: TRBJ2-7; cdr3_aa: CASSPSGLGSYEQYF
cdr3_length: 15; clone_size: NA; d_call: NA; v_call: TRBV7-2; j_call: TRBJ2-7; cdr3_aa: CASSLVGTEAYEQYF
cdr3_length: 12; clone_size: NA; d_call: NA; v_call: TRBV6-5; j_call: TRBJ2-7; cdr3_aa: CASRGTSYEQYF
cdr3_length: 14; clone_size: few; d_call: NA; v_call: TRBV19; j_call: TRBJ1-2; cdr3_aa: CASSIYRDYNGYTF